The 5 T cell receptor beta chains below all came from one sample that was sequenced in a study of T cell clonotyping in hematopoietic cell transplantation. The time point is: recipient sample about 28 days before transplant, after cytoreduction. Assay used: immunoSEQ multiplex PCR; TCRdb lists only in-frame clones, some missing. Of some 76,000 clones in the sample, 90% to 96% were seen once. The sequencing here drew on peripheral blood mononuclear cells, taken before stem cell transplant. Receptors originate from a woman between 45 and 60 years old with acute myeloid leukemia. Some clones in this sample may be carry-over from other donors' samples.

Comment on this clone: The same CDR3 also results from other DNA sequences found in this sample. V gene TRBV30 combines with J gene TRBJ1-5; D call uncertain. V was clipped by 2 bases and J by 0 bases, with 5 bases between them. From germline, CDR1 is GTSNPN and CDR2 SVGIG (reference sequence). CDR3 length: 13 amino acids. Here the CDR3 DNA reads TGTGCCTGGAGTAGGGATAGCAATCAGCCCCAGCATTTT. This sequence encodes CAWSRDSNQPQHF.

The chain combines TRBV19 with TRBJ1-5; D unresolved. Trimming took 3 bases from V and 6 from J, leaving 12 bases between them. The CDR3 is made up of 14 amino acids. The germline CDR1 and CDR2 sequences are LNHDA and SQIVND (reference sequence). The CDR3 nucleotides are TGTGCCAGTAGTATCCCCCTGGTAGGTCAGCCCCAGCATTTT. Translating gives CASSIPLVGQPQHF.

This chain uses TRBV2 with TRBJ1-5, with 8 bases aligning to TRBD1. From germline, CDR1 is SNHLY and CDR2 FYNNEI. Trimming removed 5 bases from V and 2 bases from J; junction bases left unmatched: 8. The CDR3 spans 16 residues. The CDR3 DNA sequence: TGTGCCAGCAGTAGCGGACAGGGCGGGGGCAATCAGCCCCAGCATTTT. It specifies CASSSGQGGGNQPQHF. Supplemented by reference TRBV2 and TRBJ1-5, the full variable domain reads EPEVTQTPSHQVTQMGQEVILRCVPISNHLYFYWYRQILGQKVEFLVSFYNNEISEKSEIFDDQFSVERPDGSNFTLKIRSTKLEDSAMYFCASSSGQGGGNQPQHFGDGTRLSIL.

The chain is built from TRBV19 and TRBJ2-7; TRBD2 is a possible D gene (6 bases). In germline, CDR1 is LNHDA, CDR2 SQIVND (reference sequence). The CDR3 totals 14 residues. V was clipped by 6 bases and J by 0 bases, with 12 bases between them. The DNA for the CDR3 is TGTGCCAGTAGCCGTGTGGGGGGCTCCTACGAGCAGTACTTC. It yields the protein CASSRVGGSYEQYF.

This CDR3 is CAWSVTTSNTEAFF. The CDR3 nucleotides read TGTGCCTGGAGTGTTACAACTTCGAACACTGAAGCTTTCTTT. V gene TRBV30 combines with J gene TRBJ1-1; D unclear. CDR3 size: 14 residues. V was cut by 0 bases and J by 1 base, with 9 bases left in between. The germline gives CDR1 GTSNPN, CDR2 SVGIG (reference sequence).